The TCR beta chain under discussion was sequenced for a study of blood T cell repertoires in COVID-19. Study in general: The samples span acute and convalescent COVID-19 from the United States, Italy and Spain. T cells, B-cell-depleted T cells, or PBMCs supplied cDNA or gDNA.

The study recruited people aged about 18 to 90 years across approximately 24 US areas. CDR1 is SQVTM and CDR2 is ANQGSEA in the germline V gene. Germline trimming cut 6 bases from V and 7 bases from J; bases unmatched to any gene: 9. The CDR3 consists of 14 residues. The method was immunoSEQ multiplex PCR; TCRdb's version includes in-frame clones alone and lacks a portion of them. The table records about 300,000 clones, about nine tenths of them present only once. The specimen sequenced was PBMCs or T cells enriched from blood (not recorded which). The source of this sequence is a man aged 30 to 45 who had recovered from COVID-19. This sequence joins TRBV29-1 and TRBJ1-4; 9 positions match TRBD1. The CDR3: CSVNTGGAGEKLFF. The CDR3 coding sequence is TGCAGCGTAAACACAGGGGGCGCGGGTGAAAAACTGTTTTTT.